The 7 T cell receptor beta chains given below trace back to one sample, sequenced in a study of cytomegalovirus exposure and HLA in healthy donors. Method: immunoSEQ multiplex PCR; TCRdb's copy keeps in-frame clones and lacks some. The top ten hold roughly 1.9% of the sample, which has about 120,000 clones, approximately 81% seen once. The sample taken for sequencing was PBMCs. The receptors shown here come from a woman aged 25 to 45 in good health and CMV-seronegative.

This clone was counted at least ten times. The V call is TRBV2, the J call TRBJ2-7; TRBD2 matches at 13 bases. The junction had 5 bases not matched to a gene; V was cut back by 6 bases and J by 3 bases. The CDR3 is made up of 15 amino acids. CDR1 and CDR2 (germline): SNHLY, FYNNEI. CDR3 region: CASSERLAGGYEQYF. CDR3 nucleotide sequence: TGTGCCAGCAGCGAACGACTAGCGGGGGGCTACGAGCAGTACTTC.

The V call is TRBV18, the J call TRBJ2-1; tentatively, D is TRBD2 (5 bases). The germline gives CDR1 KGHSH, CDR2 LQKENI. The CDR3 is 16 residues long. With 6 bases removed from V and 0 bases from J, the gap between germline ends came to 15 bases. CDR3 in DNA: TGTGCCAGCTCCCAGTCGGGGATTCTCTCCTACAATGAGCAGTTCTTC. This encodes CASSQSGILSYNEQFF.

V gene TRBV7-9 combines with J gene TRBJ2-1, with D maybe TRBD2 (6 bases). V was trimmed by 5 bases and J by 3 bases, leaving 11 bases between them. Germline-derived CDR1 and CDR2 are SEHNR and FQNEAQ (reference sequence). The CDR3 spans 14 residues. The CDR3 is CASSATGSYNEQFF. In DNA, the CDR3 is TGTGCCAGCAGCGCAACCGGGAGCTACAATGAGCAGTTCTTC.

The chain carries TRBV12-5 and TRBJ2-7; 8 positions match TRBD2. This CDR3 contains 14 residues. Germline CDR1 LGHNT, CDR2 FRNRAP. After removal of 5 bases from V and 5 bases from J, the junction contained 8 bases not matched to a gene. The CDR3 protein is CASGPRTSPNEQYF. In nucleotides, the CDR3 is TGTGCTAGTGGTCCCAGGACTAGCCCCAACGAGCAGTACTTC.

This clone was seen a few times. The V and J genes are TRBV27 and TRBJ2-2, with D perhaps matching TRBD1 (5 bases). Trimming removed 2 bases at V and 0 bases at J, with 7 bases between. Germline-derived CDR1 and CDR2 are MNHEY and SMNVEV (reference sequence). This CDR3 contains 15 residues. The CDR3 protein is CASSLDRPNTGELFF. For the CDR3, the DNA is TGTGCCAGCAGTTTAGACAGACCGAACACCGGGGAGCTGTTTTTT.

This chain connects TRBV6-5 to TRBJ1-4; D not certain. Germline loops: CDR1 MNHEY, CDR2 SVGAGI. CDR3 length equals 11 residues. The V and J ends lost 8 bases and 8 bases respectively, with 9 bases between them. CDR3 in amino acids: CASGSGEKLFF. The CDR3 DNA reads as TGTGCCAGCGGGTCGGGGGAAAAACTGTTTTTT.

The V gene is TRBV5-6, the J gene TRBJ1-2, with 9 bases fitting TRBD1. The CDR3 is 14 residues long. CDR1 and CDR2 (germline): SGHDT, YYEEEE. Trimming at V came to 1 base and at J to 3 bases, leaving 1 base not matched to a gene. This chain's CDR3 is CASSLRTGDYGYTF. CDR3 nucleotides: TGTGCCAGCAGCTTGAGGACAGGGGACTATGGCTACACCTTC.